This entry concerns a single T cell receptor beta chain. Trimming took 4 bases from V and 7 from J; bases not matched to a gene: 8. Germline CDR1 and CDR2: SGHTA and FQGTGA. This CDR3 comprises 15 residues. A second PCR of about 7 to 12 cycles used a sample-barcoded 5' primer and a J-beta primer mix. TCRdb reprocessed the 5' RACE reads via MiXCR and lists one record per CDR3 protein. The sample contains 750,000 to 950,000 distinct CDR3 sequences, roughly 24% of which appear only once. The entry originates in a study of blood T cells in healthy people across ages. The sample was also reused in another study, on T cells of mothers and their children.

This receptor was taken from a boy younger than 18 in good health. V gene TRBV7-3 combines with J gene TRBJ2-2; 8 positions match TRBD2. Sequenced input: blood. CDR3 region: CASSSSRGGVGELFF. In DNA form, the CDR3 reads TGTGCCAGCAGCTCCTCCCGGGGGGGTGTCGGGGAGCTGTTTTTT.